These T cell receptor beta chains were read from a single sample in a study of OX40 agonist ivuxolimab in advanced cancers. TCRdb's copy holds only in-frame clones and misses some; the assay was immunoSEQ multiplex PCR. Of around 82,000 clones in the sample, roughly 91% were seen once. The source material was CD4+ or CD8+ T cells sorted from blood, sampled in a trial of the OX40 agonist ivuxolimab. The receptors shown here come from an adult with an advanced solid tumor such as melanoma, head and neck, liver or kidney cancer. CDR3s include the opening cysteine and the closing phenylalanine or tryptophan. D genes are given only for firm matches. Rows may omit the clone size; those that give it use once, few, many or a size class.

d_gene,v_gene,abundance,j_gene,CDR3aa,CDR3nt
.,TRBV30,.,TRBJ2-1,CAWSYSLGEDEQFF,TGTGCCTGGAGTTACAGCTTAGGGGAGGATGAGCAGTTCTTC
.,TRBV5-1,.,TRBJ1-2,CASSLDSYGYTF,TGCGCCAGCAGCTTGGACAGCTATGGCTACACCTTC
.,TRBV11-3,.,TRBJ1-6,CASSLDETNSPLHF,TGTGCCAGCAGCTTAGATGAGACTAATTCACCCCTCCACTTT
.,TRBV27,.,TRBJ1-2,CASSPRGRVYGYTF,TGTGCCAGCAGTCCCCGAGGACGGGTCTATGGCTACACCTTC
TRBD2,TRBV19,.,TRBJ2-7,CARGLAGYSYEQYF,TGTGCCAGAGGACTAGCGGGTTACTCCTACGAGCAGTACTTC
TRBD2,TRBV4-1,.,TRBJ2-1,CASSRLGLAGGLSYNEQFF,TGCGCCAGCAGCCGCCTGGGACTAGCGGGAGGACTCTCCTACAATGAGCAGTTCTTC
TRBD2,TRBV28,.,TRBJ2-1,CASRSLAGGRDEQFF,TGTGCCAGCAGGAGTCTAGCGGGAGGGAGGGATGAGCAGTTCTTC
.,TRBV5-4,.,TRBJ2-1,CASSSRDNEQFF,TGTGCCAGCAGCTCTAGGGACAATGAGCAGTTCTTC
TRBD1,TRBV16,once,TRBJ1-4,CASSQSDRSPEKLFF,TGTGCCAGCAGCCAATCGGACAGGTCACCTGAAAAACTGTTTTTT
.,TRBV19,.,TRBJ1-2,CASSIAGTFYGYTF,TGTGCCAGTAGTATAGCAGGGACCTTCTATGGCTACACCTTC
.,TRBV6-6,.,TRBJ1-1,CASSYERNTEAFF,TGTGCCAGCAGTTATGAGAGGAACACTGAAGCTTTCTTT
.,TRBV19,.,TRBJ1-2,CASSIPGGGHGYTF,TGTGCCAGTAGTATCCCCGGGGGCGGTCATGGCTACACCTTC
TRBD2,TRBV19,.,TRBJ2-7,CASSMSYPSGTNYEQYF,TGTGCCAGTAGTATGAGCTATCCTAGCGGGACGAACTACGAGCAGTACTTC
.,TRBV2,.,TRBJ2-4,CASSGSVDRALAKNIQYF,TGTGCCAGCAGTGGATCCGTTGACAGAGCCCTAGCCAAAAACATTCAGTACTTC
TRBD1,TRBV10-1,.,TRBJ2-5,CASSESRGGVTGQGETQYF,TGCGCCAGCAGTGAGTCCAGAGGTGGGGTGACAGGGCAGGGAGAGACCCAGTACTTC
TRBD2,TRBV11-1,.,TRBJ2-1,CASSPSLLAGAYNEQFF,TGTGCCAGCAGCCCCTCCCTCCTAGCGGGTGCCTACAATGAGCAGTTCTTC
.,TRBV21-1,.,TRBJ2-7,CASSKSRPPPGATYEQYF,TGTGCCAGCAGCAAATCCCGTCCGCCCCCAGGGGCAACCTACGAGCAGTACTTC
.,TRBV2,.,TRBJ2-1,CASIQDNHYNEQFF,TGTGCCAGCATTCAGGACAACCATTACAATGAGCAGTTCTTC
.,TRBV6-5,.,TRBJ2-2,CASSLDSPNTGELFF,TGTGCCAGCAGCCTTGACAGTCCGAACACCGGGGAGCTGTTTTTT
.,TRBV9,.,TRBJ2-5,CASSVAAAPSDGEQYF,TGTGCCAGCAGCGTAGCGGCAGCCCCAAGTGACGGGGAGCAGTACTTC
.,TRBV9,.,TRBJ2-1,CASSVALSYNEQFF,TGTGCCAGCAGCGTAGCCCTTTCCTACAATGAGCAGTTCTTC
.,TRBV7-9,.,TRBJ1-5,CASSLGDANQPQHF,TGTGCCAGCAGCTTAGGGGACGCAAATCAGCCCCAGCATTTT
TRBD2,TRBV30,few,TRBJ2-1,CAWTEGLAGNEQFF,TGTGCCTGGACCGAAGGCTTAGCGGGCAATGAGCAGTTCTTC
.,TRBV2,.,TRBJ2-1,CAIPTNYNEQFF,TGTGCCATCCCGACTAACTACAATGAGCAGTTCTTC
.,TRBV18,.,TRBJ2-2,CASSPPQGPAGELFF,TGTGCCAGCTCACCACCCCAGGGGCCGGCCGGGGAGCTGTTTTTT
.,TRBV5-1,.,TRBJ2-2,CASSYRVGTGELFF,TGCGCCAGCAGCTACAGGGTAGGCACCGGGGAGCTGTTTTTT